This is a list of T cell receptor beta chains from one sample in a study of cytomegalovirus exposure and HLA in healthy donors. TCRdb's table, derived via immunoSEQ multiplex PCR, lists solely in-frame clones and lacks some. The sample shows about 160,000 clones, roughly 80% of them seen only once. The sequencing sample was made of PBMCs. These receptors were taken from a female donor in good health and CMV-seronegative. Each CDR3 is given with its conserved first and last residue. The D gene is left open where the match is weak. Size is omitted from some rows. Given values are once, few, many or a class for expanded clones.

>TRBJ1-5|TRBV4-2|.|.
TGTGCCAGCAGCCAAGGGGGGGGGAGTCAGCCCCAGCATTTT
CASSQGGGSQPQHF
>TRBJ1-1|TRBV5-1|.|few
TGCGCCAGCAGCCCGGGACTCCCAGAAGCTTTCTTT
CASSPGLPEAFF
>TRBJ2-2|TRBV6-5|.|.
TGTGCCAGCAGTTACTCCGAGGTGCCCCGAGCCGGGGAGCTGTTTTTT
CASSYSEVPRAGELFF
>TRBJ2-7|TRBV5-5|TRBD1|.
TGTGCCAGCAGCCCAGCTCCAGGGACAGGGGGCCCCTACGAGCAGTACTTC
CASSPAPGTGGPYEQYF
>TRBJ2-2|TRBV19|.|.
TGTGCCAGTTCCCGGGGTGGAGGGACGAACACCGGGGAGCTGTTTTTT
CASSRGGGTNTGELFF
>TRBJ2-7|TRBV9|.|.
TGTGCCAGCAGCGTCAGTGGACTGGTAACCGAGCAGTACTTC
CASSVSGLVTEQYF
>TRBJ1-2|TRBV6-5|.|.
TGTGCCAGCAGTTACACGGAAGGGGACTATGGCTACACCTTC
CASSYTEGDYGYTF
>TRBJ2-3|TRBV5-1|TRBD2|.
TGCGCCAGCAGCCCCGGACTAGCGGGGACCACAGATACGCAGTATTTT
CASSPGLAGTTDTQYF
>TRBJ1-1|TRBV19|.|.
TGTGCCAGTAGTATAGGTTCTGGGGAGTCTGAAGCTTTCTTT
CASSIGSGESEAFF
>TRBJ2-5|TRBV5-5|.|.
TGTGCCAGCAGCTTGGTGGCGGAAAGTCCCCAAGAGACCCAGTACTTC
CASSLVAESPQETQYF
>TRBJ2-7|TRBV7-9|.|.
TGTGCCAGCAGCCCTCTCAGGGGCATATCCTACGAGCAGTACTTC
CASSPLRGISYEQYF
>TRBJ2-2|TRBV5-1|.|.
TGCGCCAGCAGCTTGGGCCCCAACGGCGGGGAGCTGTTTTTT
CASSLGPNGGELFF
>TRBJ2-7|TRBV7-2|.|few
TGTGCCAGCAGCCTAACCGCTTATAGCTCCTACGAGCAGTACTTC
CASSLTAYSSYEQYF
>TRBJ1-3|TRBV28|TRBD1|.
TGTGCCAGCAGTTTTAGGGGGCCCGGAAACACCATATATTTT
CASSFRGPGNTIYF
>TRBJ2-5|TRBV7-2|TRBD2|.
TGTGCCAGCAGCCCCCGACTAGCCCGAGAGACCCAGTACTTC
CASSPRLARETQYF
>TRBJ1-1|TRBV5-1|.|.
TGCGCCAGCAGCTTGACGACGGGGACTGAAGCTTTCTTT
CASSLTTGTEAFF
>TRBJ2-5|TRBV2|.|.
TGTGCCAGCAGTCGGGACTCCCAAGAGACCCAGTACTTC
CASSRDSQETQYF
>TRBJ2-3|TRBV5-1|TRBD2|.
TGCGCCAGCAGCTCAGCGGGGCGCACAGATACGCAGTATTTT
CASSSAGRTDTQYF
>TRBJ1-2|TRBV6-5|TRBD1|.
TGTGCCAGCAGTAACCGGGACAGGCGCTGGGGCTACACCTTC
CASSNRDRRWGYTF
>TRBJ2-7|TRBV6-6|TRBD1|.
TGTGCCAGCAGAGGACAGGGGCCCTACGAGCAGTACTTC
CASRGQGPYEQYF
>TRBJ2-7|TRBV19|.|.
TGTGCCAGTACCTCGAGGGGCAGGGGAACCTACGAGCAGTACTTC
CASTSRGRGTYEQYF
>TRBJ1-3|TRBV15|.|.
TGTGCCACCAGCAGAGATGGGCGGGCGGCGTCGACTGGAAACACCATATATTTT
CATSRDGRAASTGNTIYF
>TRBJ2-1|TRBV4-1|TRBD2|.
TGCGCCAGCAGCCAAGTATTAGCTAGCGGGGCGAACAATGAGCAGTTCTTC
CASSQVLASGANNEQFF
>TRBJ1-1|TRBV10-1|.|.
TGCGCCAGCAGGGATGGGGGCTTGAACACTGAAGCTTTCTTT
CASRDGGLNTEAFF
>TRBJ1-5|TRBV4-2|.|few
TGTGCCAGCAGTCAAGAGCGGGGACAGCCCCAGCATTTT
CASSQERGQPQHF
>TRBJ2-2|TRBV5-1|.|.
TGCGCCAGCAGCTTGGGACAGATCACCGGGGAGCTGTTTTTT
CASSLGQITGELFF
>TRBJ2-7|TRBV7-8|TRBD1|.
TGTGCCAGCAGCTCTCGACAGGGGGGTCGGGAGCAGTACTTC
CASSSRQGGREQYF
>TRBJ1-2|TRBV25-1|TRBD1|.
TGTGCCGTCAGGGGGGTAGAAGGCTACACCTTC
CAVRGVEGYTF
>TRBJ1-1|TRBV5-1|TRBD1|few
TGCGCCAGCAGCTTGATACCCGGGACAGGCAGTATGAACACTGAAGCTTTCTTT
CASSLIPGTGSMNTEAFF
>TRBJ1-2|TRBV15|.|once
TGTGCCACCAGCAGAGCTGCTCAGGGCCCGTTTGGCTACACCTTC
CATSRAAQGPFGYTF
>TRBJ2-1|TRBV10-3|TRBD1|.
TGTGCCATCAGTGCCGGGACAGGGGCGGTCAATGAGCAGTTCTTC
CAISAGTGAVNEQFF
>TRBJ2-7|TRBV30|.|.
TGTGCCTGGAGTCAAGGACAGTACTCCTACGAGCAGTACTTC
CAWSQGQYSYEQYF
>TRBJ2-3|TRBV10-1|.|.
TGCGCCAGCAGTGTAGGACACCGAATCACAGATACGCAGTATTTT
CASSVGHRITDTQYF
>TRBJ2-3|TRBV2|TRBD2|.
TGTGCCAGCGGGGCCGGGACTAGCGGGAGTGCAGATACGCAGTATTTT
CASGAGTSGSADTQYF
>TRBJ1-2|TRBV6-1|.|.
TGTGCCAGCAGACCTCCAGGGGCTAATGGCTACACCTTC
CASRPPGANGYTF
>TRBJ1-4|TRBV5-6|.|few
TGTGCCAGCAGCCAATCTACCGGTGCAACTAATGAAAAACTGTTTTTT
CASSQSTGATNEKLFF
>TRBJ2-5|TRBV5-1|.|.
TGCGCCAGCAGCTTGCCTAGTAGCACAGAGACCCAGTACTTC
CASSLPSSTETQYF
>TRBJ1-5|TRBV19|.|once
TGTGCCAGTAGTATAGATCTGGCAGGGGATCAGCCCCAGCATTTT
CASSIDLAGDQPQHF
>TRBJ1-2|TRBV2|.|.
TGTGCCAGCAGTGAATTGGGCACCTCGGGGGGCTACACCTTC
CASSELGTSGGYTF
>TRBJ2-4|TRBV11-2|TRBD2|.
TGTGCCAGCAGCTTAGAACTAGCGGGAGGACAAAACATTCAGTACTTC
CASSLELAGGQNIQYF
>TRBJ1-6|TRBV6-5|.|once
TGTGCCAGCAGTTTAGACAGGTGGGATTCACCCCTCCACTTT
CASSLDRWDSPLHF
>TRBJ1-5|TRBV20-1|.|.
TGCAGTGCTAACAGGCAGCCCCAGCATTTT
CSANRQPQHF
>TRBJ2-7|TRBV7-9|TRBD1|.
TGTGCCAGCAGCCCCGGGACAGGGAAGACTTACGAGCAGTACTTC
CASSPGTGKTYEQYF
>TRBJ1-2|TRBV5-6|TRBD1|.
TGTGCCAGCAGCTTGGCTCGGACAGGGAGCTATGGCTACACCTTC
CASSLARTGSYGYTF
>TRBJ1-6|TRBV29-1|.|few
TGCAGCGTTGAAGAACGGAGGGGTTCACCCCTCCACTTT
CSVEERRGSPLHF
>TRBJ2-5|TRBV30|TRBD1|few
TGTGCCTGGAGTGCCCGGACAGGGGCCGGGGGAGAGACCCAGTACTTC
CAWSARTGAGGETQYF
>TRBJ2-7|TRBV10-1|.|few
TGCGCCAGCAGTCTGACAGAGTCCTACGAGCAGTACTTC
CASSLTESYEQYF
>TRBJ1-2|TRBV5-1|TRBD1|.
TGCGCCAGCAGCACTGGACAGGGGAACTATGGCTACACCTTC
CASSTGQGNYGYTF
>TRBJ1-4|TRBV14|.|.
TGTGCCAGCAGCCAATCAGAAGGAGGTGAAAAACTGTTTTTT
CASSQSEGGEKLFF
>TRBJ1-2|TRBV11-2|.|.
TGTGCCAGCAGCTTAGGTCCATATGGCTACACCTTC
CASSLGPYGYTF